This TCR beta chain was sequenced during a study of blood T cells in healthy people across ages. Study-level points and caveats: A conclusive naive versus antigen-experienced comparison was prevented by the unsorted PBMCs.

The germline V gene has CDR1 SGHRS and CDR2 YFSETQ. The CDR3 covers 12 residues. Details on this clonotype: Its antigen is not identified.

Combining a sample-barcoded 5' primer with a J-beta primer mix, a second PCR ran for 7 to 11 cycles. TCRdb analysed the 5' RACE reads with MiXCR anew, one entry per CDR3 protein. Here the sample spans roughly 800,000 distinct CDR3 sequences, 58% being singletons. The origin of this receptor is a man aged 25 to 40 in good health. The rearrangement uses TRBV5-1 and TRBJ2-4; D unresolved. The last part of the DNA fits TRBJ2-7 better; the J call may be wrong. Sequences were obtained from blood. CDR3 loop: CASSPLGFEQYF. The CDR3, as DNA: TGCGCCAGCAGTCCCCTCGGGTTCGAGCAGTACTTC.